This TCR beta chain was profiled in a study of OX40 agonist ivuxolimab in advanced cancers. Study details: The study gave patients intravenous ivuxolimab at 0.01 to 10 mg/kg every 2 weeks. Hepatocellular carcinoma, melanoma, renal cell or head and neck cancer occurred in dose-escalation patients. The study's findings and limits: The study found that CD8+ T cells averaged more expanded clones than CD4+. At 0.1-3.0 mg/kg, partial responders had clonal expansion among the lowest observed.

This CDR3 comprises 13 residues. After removal of 9 bases from V and 4 bases from J, the junction contained 8 bases not matched to a gene. CDR1 and CDR2 from the germline V gene are LNHDA and SQIVND (reference sequence). A note on this clone: Its antigen is currently unknown.

Assay: immunoSEQ multiplex PCR; the TCRdb copy retains only in-frame clones and omits some. The profile shows roughly 80,000 clones, about 86% of them singletons. The TCR was taken from an adult with an advanced solid tumor such as melanoma, head and neck, liver or kidney cancer. Sequencing was performed on CD4+ or CD8+ T cells sorted from blood, taken in a trial of the OX40 agonist ivuxolimab. This rearrangement joins TRBV19 to TRBJ2-5; 7 nucleotides line up with TRBD1. CDR3 amino acids: CASRGQVGETQYF. The CDR3 DNA is TGTGCCAGCCGCGGACAGGTTGGAGAGACCCAGTACTTC.